One TCR beta chain is described in this entry. Its antigen is undetermined. There are 16 residues in the CDR3. The ends were cut back, 5 bases at V and 1 base at J, with 17 bases in the middle. Germline V CDR1 and CDR2: SNHLY, FYNNEI. This sample is part of a study of blood T cells in healthy people across ages. Using a J-beta primer mix together with a sample-barcoded 5' primer, a second PCR was run for roughly 6 to 12 cycles. TCRdb reprocessed the 5' RACE reads via MiXCR and lists one record per CDR3 protein. The sample carries more than 650,000 distinct CDR3 sequences, 20% to 30% recorded once. Points from the study as a whole: Higher diversity, along with more naive CD4+ cells, distinguished long-lived donors from aged donors.

The data also belong to a second study, concerning T cells of mothers and their children.

The chain is built from TRBV2 and TRBJ2-5, with D possibly called TRBD1 or TRBD2 (6 bases each). The sequencing sample was made of blood. The TCR was taken from a boy aged 5-17 years in good health. CDR3 sequence (DNA): TGTGCCAGCAGTAACATCCGCCGGGGGCCCCAAGAGACCCAGTACTTC. It translates to CASSNIRRGPQETQYF.